The rows below give T cell receptor beta chains drawn from one sample of a study of shared clonotypes between healthy human individuals. Profiled with immunoSEQ multiplex PCR; TCRdb holds only in-frame clones, not every one. The repertoire holds 2 million to 2.5 million clones, with about 93% as singletons. Sequenced sample: naive CD8+ T cells from PBMCs. These TCRs come from a man aged 18 to 35 in good health. Some clones in this sample may be carry-over from other donors' samples. The CDR3 runs from the conserved cysteine through the conserved F or W. Fields, in order: J gene, V gene, D gene, clone size, CDR3 protein, CDR3 DNA. D genes are given only for firm matches. For some rows the clone size is stated as once, few or many, or as a class when expanded; others skip it.

j_gene: TRBJ2-5; v_gene: TRBV7-8; d_gene: TRBD2; abundance: -; CDR3aa: CASSLVGTRGTGGWETQYF; CDR3nt: TGTGCCAGCAGCTTAGTCGGGACCCGAGGGACGGGAGGGTGGGAGACCCAGTACTTC
j_gene: TRBJ1-2; v_gene: TRBV19; d_gene: -; abundance: -; CDR3aa: CASSPGPGGYGYTF; CDR3nt: TGTGCCAGTAGTCCGGGACCCGGAGGTTATGGCTACACCTTC
j_gene: TRBJ1-5; v_gene: TRBV10-3; d_gene: -; abundance: -; CDR3aa: CAISDRPEGQPQHF; CDR3nt: TGTGCCATCAGTGATCGACCGGAGGGTCAGCCCCAGCATTTT
j_gene: TRBJ2-7; v_gene: TRBV19; d_gene: TRBD1; abundance: -; CDR3aa: CASSTQGARYEQYF; CDR3nt: TGTGCCAGTAGTACACAGGGGGCGCGCTACGAGCAGTACTTC
j_gene: TRBJ1-4; v_gene: TRBV27; d_gene: -; abundance: -; CDR3aa: CASSSGLGGEKLFF; CDR3nt: TGTGCCAGCAGTTCAGGGTTGGGGGGTGAAAAACTGTTTTTT
j_gene: TRBJ1-2; v_gene: TRBV9; d_gene: -; abundance: -; CDR3aa: CASSARGGPIYGYTF; CDR3nt: TGTGCCAGCAGCGCCCGAGGAGGGCCGATCTATGGCTACACCTTC
j_gene: TRBJ2-2; v_gene: TRBV4-3; d_gene: TRBD2; abundance: -; CDR3aa: CASSQGLAGPTGELFF; CDR3nt: TGCGCCAGCAGCCAAGGACTAGCGGGACCCACCGGGGAGCTGTTTTTT
j_gene: TRBJ2-7; v_gene: TRBV7-9; d_gene: TRBD1; abundance: -; CDR3aa: CASSPRTGGFYEQYF; CDR3nt: TGTGCCAGCAGCCCCCGGACAGGGGGCTTCTACGAGCAGTACTTC
j_gene: TRBJ2-3; v_gene: TRBV28; d_gene: TRBD2; abundance: -; CDR3aa: CASSPREVAGGPGSDTQYF; CDR3nt: TGTGCCAGCAGTCCGAGGGAGGTAGCGGGAGGGCCGGGGTCAGATACGCAGTATTTT
j_gene: TRBJ2-2; v_gene: TRBV4-1; d_gene: TRBD1; abundance: -; CDR3aa: CASSQVTGVGYTGELFF; CDR3nt: TGCGCCAGCAGCCAAGTGACAGGGGTAGGATACACCGGGGAGCTGTTTTTT
j_gene: TRBJ1-2; v_gene: TRBV28; d_gene: -; abundance: -; CDR3aa: CASIGAGAGHGYTF; CDR3nt: TGTGCCAGCATTGGGGCTGGGGCAGGGCATGGCTACACCTTC
j_gene: TRBJ2-7; v_gene: TRBV13; d_gene: TRBD2; abundance: -; CDR3aa: CASSLEGLPFNEQYF; CDR3nt: TGTGCCAGCAGCTTAGAGGGACTACCTTTCAATGAGCAGTACTTC
j_gene: TRBJ2-2; v_gene: TRBV18; d_gene: -; abundance: -; CDR3aa: CASSPPLETTNTGELFF; CDR3nt: TGTGCCAGCTCACCACCGCTCGAGACAACGAACACCGGGGAGCTGTTTTTT
j_gene: TRBJ2-2; v_gene: TRBV7-3; d_gene: -; abundance: -; CDR3aa: CASTIFPNYTGELFF; CDR3nt: TGTGCCAGCACCATCTTTCCCAACTACACCGGGGAGCTGTTTTTT
j_gene: TRBJ2-1; v_gene: TRBV2; d_gene: -; abundance: -; CDR3aa: CASSGSSYNEQFF; CDR3nt: TGTGCCAGCTCCGGGAGCTCCTACAATGAGCAGTTCTTC
j_gene: TRBJ1-1; v_gene: TRBV7-8; d_gene: TRBD1; abundance: -; CDR3aa: CASSVRQGTEAFF; CDR3nt: TGTGCCAGCAGCGTCCGACAGGGCACTGAAGCTTTCTTT
j_gene: TRBJ2-1; v_gene: TRBV2; d_gene: -; abundance: -; CDR3aa: CASTRQLKSYNEQFF; CDR3nt: TGTGCCAGCACGAGACAGTTAAAATCCTACAATGAGCAGTTCTTC
j_gene: TRBJ1-5; v_gene: TRBV7-2; d_gene: -; abundance: -; CDR3aa: CASSPGPHGSNQPQHF; CDR3nt: TGTGCCAGCAGCCCGGGCCCCCACGGAAGCAATCAGCCCCAGCATTTT
j_gene: TRBJ2-7; v_gene: TRBV27; d_gene: -; abundance: -; CDR3aa: CASKEPTYEQYF; CDR3nt: TGTGCCAGCAAGGAGCCGACCTACGAGCAGTACTTC
j_gene: TRBJ2-4; v_gene: TRBV7-9; d_gene: TRBD1; abundance: -; CDR3aa: CASSKGTDLNIQYF; CDR3nt: TGTGCCAGCAGCAAGGGGACAGACCTAAACATTCAGTACTTC
j_gene: TRBJ2-3; v_gene: TRBV5-4; d_gene: -; abundance: -; CDR3aa: CASSQGDPDTQYF; CDR3nt: TGTGCCAGCAGCCAGGGAGATCCAGATACGCAGTATTTT
j_gene: TRBJ2-2; v_gene: TRBV9; d_gene: TRBD2; abundance: -; CDR3aa: CASSVEGTSGINTGELFF; CDR3nt: TGTGCCAGCAGCGTAGAGGGGACTAGCGGGATAAACACCGGGGAGCTGTTTTTT
j_gene: TRBJ2-7; v_gene: TRBV7-9; d_gene: -; abundance: -; CDR3aa: CASSQGRYEQYF; CDR3nt: TGTGCCAGCAGCCAGGGGCGCTACGAGCAGTACTTC
j_gene: TRBJ2-7; v_gene: TRBV5-1; d_gene: TRBD2; abundance: -; CDR3aa: CASSRAVAGELGYEQYF; CDR3nt: TGCGCCAGCAGCCGGGCAGTAGCGGGAGAACTGGGCTACGAGCAGTACTTC
j_gene: TRBJ1-5; v_gene: TRBV28; d_gene: -; abundance: -; CDR3aa: CASSLFGEVDQPQHF; CDR3nt: TGTGCCAGCAGTTTATTTGGGGAGGTGGATCAGCCCCAGCATTTT
j_gene: TRBJ1-1; v_gene: TRBV5-1; d_gene: -; abundance: few; CDR3aa: CASSLGTGMVNTEAFF; CDR3nt: TGCGCCAGCAGCTTAGGTACAGGGATGGTCAACACTGAAGCTTTCTTT
j_gene: TRBJ2-7; v_gene: TRBV4-1; d_gene: -; abundance: -; CDR3aa: CASSHHSGEQYF; CDR3nt: TGCGCCAGCAGCCACCACAGTGGCGAGCAGTACTTC
j_gene: TRBJ1-1; v_gene: TRBV4-1; d_gene: -; abundance: -; CDR3aa: CASSQEGGTEAFF; CDR3nt: TGCGCCAGCAGCCAAGAAGGAGGCACTGAAGCTTTCTTT
j_gene: TRBJ1-2; v_gene: TRBV27; d_gene: -; abundance: once; CDR3aa: CASSLFWGNANYGYTF; CDR3nt: TGTGCCAGCAGTTTATTCTGGGGTAATGCGAACTATGGCTACACCTTC
j_gene: TRBJ2-7; v_gene: TRBV7-8; d_gene: TRBD1; abundance: -; CDR3aa: CASQDRGIYEQYF; CDR3nt: TGTGCCAGCCAAGACAGGGGTATCTACGAGCAGTACTTC
j_gene: TRBJ2-2; v_gene: TRBV7-2; d_gene: TRBD2; abundance: -; CDR3aa: CASSADSGSPGELFF; CDR3nt: TGTGCCAGCAGCGCCGATAGCGGGAGTCCCGGGGAGCTGTTTTTT
j_gene: TRBJ1-5; v_gene: TRBV6-6; d_gene: -; abundance: -; CDR3aa: CASSYSWPGSNQPQHF; CDR3nt: TGTGCCAGCAGTTACTCTTGGCCGGGAAGCAATCAGCCCCAGCATTTT
j_gene: TRBJ2-7; v_gene: TRBV5-6; d_gene: -; abundance: -; CDR3aa: CASSLAVWGSTYEQYF; CDR3nt: TGTGCCAGCAGCTTGGCCGTTTGGGGCAGCACCTACGAGCAGTACTTC
j_gene: TRBJ2-5; v_gene: TRBV14; d_gene: -; abundance: -; CDR3aa: CASSRGNQETQYF; CDR3nt: TGTGCCAGCAGCCGGGGAAACCAAGAGACCCAGTACTTC
j_gene: TRBJ1-2; v_gene: TRBV9; d_gene: -; abundance: -; CDR3aa: CASSISQSSPNYGYTF; CDR3nt: TGTGCCAGCAGCATTAGCCAGTCGTCCCCTAACTATGGCTACACCTTC
j_gene: TRBJ2-7; v_gene: TRBV11-2; d_gene: -; abundance: -; CDR3aa: CASSPPGAPYEQYF; CDR3nt: TGTGCCAGCAGCCCCCCTGGGGCTCCCTACGAGCAGTACTTC
j_gene: TRBJ2-7; v_gene: TRBV5-1; d_gene: -; abundance: -; CDR3aa: CASSSLQRSPREQYF; CDR3nt: TGCGCCAGCAGCTCCCTACAGAGGTCCCCTCGAGAGCAGTACTTC